The rows below give T cell receptor beta chains drawn from one sample of a study of regulatory T cells in long-lasting Graves disease. MiXCR was run by TCRdb on the multiplex PCR reads, yielding one entry per CDR3 protein. The repertoire consists of almost 350,000 distinct CDR3 sequences, with around 20% occurring once and the leading ten covering 25% to 30%. Specimen: peripheral blood mononuclear cells (PBMCs), collected when the disease was refractory, from a patient treated with antithyroid drugs. The receptors originated from a female donor with Graves disease. CDR3s include the opening cysteine and the closing phenylalanine or tryptophan. The D gene is left open where the match is weak. The size of a clone is reported for some rows only, either as once, few or many, or as a class for expanded clones.

TRBV2,many,TRBJ1-1,.,TGTGCCAGGGCCGGCCGCGGCCACACTGAAGCTTTCTTT,CARAGRGHTEAFF
TRBV12-3/TRBV12-4,many,TRBJ2-7,.,TGTGCCAGCAGCCCCACCCGAAAAACCTACGAGCAGTACTTC,CASSPTRKTYEQYF
TRBV7-2,.,TRBJ1-5,.,TGTGCCAGCAGCCCCAGGGTTTGGTTTGGTCAGCCCCAGCATTTT,CASSPRVWFGQPQHF
TRBV6-1,few,TRBJ2-7,.,TGTGCCAGCAGTCTCCCGGGGGGCAGGTACGAGCAGTACTTC,CASSLPGGRYEQYF
TRBV14,.,TRBJ1-4,.,TGTGCCAGCAGCCACGACCCTCAGGAAACGAATGAAAAACTGTTTTTT,CASSHDPQETNEKLFF
TRBV9,few,TRBJ2-2,.,TGTGCCAGCAGCGTAGGGGGGACCGTGGGGACCGGGGAGCTGTTTTTT,CASSVGGTVGTGELFF
TRBV11-3,many,TRBJ2-7,TRBD1,TGTGCCAGCAGCTTATTCGGGACAGGGGACGACGAGCAGTACTTC,CASSLFGTGDDEQYF
TRBV12-3/TRBV12-4,.,TRBJ1-4,.,TGTGCCAGCAGTTTAGTTGGGCGAACTAATGAAAAACTGTTTTTT,CASSLVGRTNEKLFF
TRBV27,few,TRBJ1-5,.,TGTGCCAGCAGGAGTAGGGGCCTATCGGGCACGGCGGTCAATCAGCCCCAGCATTTT,CASRSRGLSGTAVNQPQHF
TRBV6-1,.,TRBJ1-3,.,TGTGCCATAACGGCAGATAACTCTGGAAACACCATATATTTT,CAITADNSGNTIYF
TRBV2,.,TRBJ2-3,.,TGTGCCAGCAGTGGAGTTCAGGCGGGCACAGATACGCAGTATTTT,CASSGVQAGTDTQYF
TRBV7-9,.,TRBJ2-5,TRBD2,TGTGCCAGCAGCTTGGGAACGGGAGGGCTTACAGAGACCCAGTACTTC,CASSLGTGGLTETQYF
TRBV7-9,few,TRBJ1-1,.,TGTGCCAGCAGCTTAGCTTTAAAGACTGAAGCTTTCTTT,CASSLALKTEAFF
TRBV3-1,many,TRBJ1-4,.,TGTGCCAGCAGCCAAGGCCAGGGTAGGCAAAATGAAAAACTGTTTTTT,CASSQGQGRQNEKLFF
TRBV20-1,.,TRBJ2-7,TRBD1,TGCAGTGCTAGCGGGGACAGGGGGTACGAGCAGTACTTC,CSASGDRGYEQYF
TRBV27,many,TRBJ1-6,TRBD1,TGTGCCAGCAGTCCGACAGGGAATAATTCACCCCTCCACTTT,CASSPTGNNSPLHF
TRBV28,many,TRBJ2-5,TRBD1,TGTGCCAGCAGCCCTGGGACAGGGAGACAAGAGACCCAGTACTTC,CASSPGTGRQETQYF
TRBV20-1,.,TRBJ1-2,.,TGCAGCTCCTGGGAGGCCTATGGCTACACCTTC,CSSWEAYGYTF
TRBV27,many,TRBJ1-5,.,TGTGCCAGCAGTTTATCCTCCGGACAGAGCAATCAGCCCCAGCATTTT,CASSLSSGQSNQPQHF
TRBV11-2,many,TRBJ1-1,.,TGTGCCAGCAGCTCCGCCTTGGGGGACGAATATGGCTGGTTT,CASSSALGDEYGWF
TRBV3-1,many,TRBJ2-2,TRBD2,TGTGCCAGCAGCCTTGGACTAGCGGTCGGCACCGGGGAGCTGTTTTTT,CASSLGLAVGTGELFF
TRBV7-9,.,TRBJ2-7,TRBD2,TGTGCCAGCAGCCTCGGACTAGCGGGAGGTCACGAGCAGTACTTC,CASSLGLAGGHEQYF
TRBV30,.,TRBJ1-2,.,TGTGCCTGGAGTTTACCGGGCCGGGTTTTTGGCTACACCTTC,CAWSLPGRVFGYTF
TRBV6-5,.,TRBJ1-2,.,TGTGCCAGCAGTTACTCCAACCTCTATGGCTACACCTTC,CASSYSNLYGYTF
TRBV6-5,many,TRBJ1-2,.,TGTGCCAGCAGTTACTCGGGGGTCTATGGCTACACCTTC,CASSYSGVYGYTF
TRBV28,many,TRBJ1-2,.,TGTGCCAGCCGCCTTATGGGAGGTTATGGCTACACCTTC,CASRLMGGYGYTF
TRBV7-6,.,TRBJ2-1,TRBD2,TGTGCCAGCAGCTCCAGGACTAGCGGGCTAACGAGCTCCTACAATGAGCAGTTCTTC,CASSSRTSGLTSSYNEQFF
TRBV6-2/TRBV6-3,once,TRBJ2-1,.,TGTGCCAGCAGTTACCGTAACACGGGGGTAGGCAATGAGCAGTTCTTC,CASSYRNTGVGNEQFF
TRBV2,few,TRBJ1-1,.,TGTGCCAGCTGGGGTAATACTTTCCCTGAAGCTTTCTTT,CASWGNTFPEAFF
TRBV27,many,TRBJ2-2,.,TGTGCCAGCAGTTTACGGCGAGGGTCTTTCACCGGGGAGCTGTTTTTT,CASSLRRGSFTGELFF
TRBV7-2,.,TRBJ1-2,.,TGTGCCAGCAGCTTAGAGGGAGAGAACTATGGCTACACCTTC,CASSLEGENYGYTF
TRBV9,.,TRBJ1-2,.,TGTGCCAGCAGCGTAGGGGGGTACTATGGCTACACCTTC,CASSVGGYYGYTF
TRBV10-1,few,TRBJ1-1,.,TGCGCCAGCACCGGACAGCGGAACACTGAAGCTTTCTTT,CASTGQRNTEAFF
TRBV10-2,many,TRBJ2-5,.,TGCGCCAGCAGTGAGAGGTGGGGGAGTAGGGAGACCCAGTACTTC,CASSERWGSRETQYF
TRBV10-3,few,TRBJ2-1,.,TGTGCCATCAGCGAAGGTGGCGGATACAATGAGCAGTTCTTC,CAISEGGGYNEQFF
TRBV20-1,.,TRBJ2-2,.,TGCAGTGCTAGAGATCCCAGGGTGAACGGGGAGCTGTTTTTT,CSARDPRVNGELFF
TRBV6-5,.,TRBJ1-5,.,TGTGCCAGCAGTTACAGTTCAGGGTACAATCAGCCCCAGCATTTT,CASSYSSGYNQPQHF
TRBV19,few,TRBJ1-2,.,TGTGCCAGTAGAGGCGGTTGGGATGGCTACACCTTC,CASRGGWDGYTF
TRBV28,many,TRBJ1-1,.,TGTGCCAGCAGTTTGGGGGGGCGGTACACTGAAGCTTTCTTT,CASSLGGRYTEAFF
TRBV7-9,few,TRBJ1-2,.,TGTGCCAGCAGCTTAGGTTTCACAGACCCCTTGCTATTATATGGCTACACCTTC,CASSLGFTDPLLLYGYTF
TRBV2,many,TRBJ2-1,TRBD2,TGTGCCAGCAGTATCCGCGGGGGGGCCTACAATGAGCAGTTCTTC,CASSIRGGAYNEQFF
TRBV5-1,.,TRBJ2-1,TRBD1,TGCGCCAGCAGCTTGGGAGGGGGCGGTAGGAGCGAGCAGTTCTTC,CASSLGGGGRSEQFF
TRBV28,many,TRBJ1-1,.,TGTGCCAGCAGTTCCCCGGCGGCGACGAACACTGAAGCTTTCTTT,CASSSPAATNTEAFF
TRBV6-5,.,TRBJ2-2,.,TGTGCCAGCAGTTATTGGATTCAGGGTGGTACCGGGGAGCTGTTTTTT,CASSYWIQGGTGELFF
TRBV12-3/TRBV12-4,few,TRBJ2-5,.,TGTGCCAGCACCCGAAACCTGGGAGAGACCCAGTACTTC,CASTRNLGETQYF
TRBV13,few,TRBJ1-4,.,TGTGCCAGCAGCTTCCTCCCAACTAATGAAAAACTGTTTTTT,CASSFLPTNEKLFF
TRBV20-1,.,TRBJ1-4,.,TGCAGTGCTAGAAAGGTCTTGGCAGGGTTTAATGAAAAACTGTTTTTT,CSARKVLAGFNEKLFF
TRBV30,few,TRBJ1-1,.,TGTGCCTGGAGTGTCGTAAGGAACACTGAAGCTTTCTTT,CAWSVVRNTEAFF
TRBV4-3,.,TRBJ1-4,.,TGCGCCAGCAGCCAAGATCCCGGGGGTTCTAATGAAAAACTGTTTTTT,CASSQDPGGSNEKLFF
TRBV7-2,many,TRBJ2-2,.,TGTGCCAGCAGCGACCGAGGTCCCGGGGAGCTGTTTTTT,CASSDRGPGELFF